Listed here is a single T cell receptor (beta chain). This entry belongs to a study of control samples from healthy donors and cancer patients. The trim removed 3 bases at V and 3 bases at J, leaving 0 bases unmatched. CDR3 length equals 13 residues. CDR1 and CDR2 from the germline V gene are LGHDT and YNNKEL (reference sequence). TCRdb keeps only in-frame clones here, not all; method: immunoSEQ multiplex PCR. Of 99,000 or so clones in the sample, around 82% were seen once. The gene calls are TRBV3-1 (or the pseudogene TRBV3-2) and TRBJ2-3; 7 positions match TRBD2. The TCR comes from a man aged 55 to 70 in good health. Sequenced sample: blood. CDR3 nucleotides: TGTGCCAGCAGCCACGGGGGGACAGATACGCAGTATTTT. This sequence encodes CASSHGGTDTQYF.